This is a list of T cell receptor beta chains from one sample in a study of graft-versus-host responses after intestinal transplantation. Their antigens remain unidentified. TCRdb keeps only in-frame clones here, not all; method: immunoSEQ multiplex PCR. This sample has around 90,000 clones, with 80% to 95% found just once. The sequencing here drew on unstimulated CD8+ T cells sorted from spleen or lymph node cells, taken before transplant. Receptors originate from a human donor who was the organ donor for an intestinal transplant. Each CDR3 is given without its conserved first and last residue.

cdr3_aa | j_call | v_call
ASSLSGTGRYEQY | TRBJ2-7 | TRBV27
ASSQKSGTGGETQY | TRBJ2-5 | TRBV13
ASSYGSGSDTQY | TRBJ2-3 | TRBV6-6
ASNNPYTYEQY | TRBJ2-7 | TRBV25-1
ASSYSDLTAYNEQF | TRBJ2-1 | TRBV6-6
ASSLASGGFT | TRBJ1-2 | TRBV7-9
ASSQFWRDQPHTDTQY | TRBJ2-3 | TRBV14
ASSKGVLSYEQY | TRBJ2-7 | TRBV7-9
ASSLGGTATDTQY | TRBJ2-3 | TRBV28
ASSWGMRVGLAGTTDTQY | TRBJ2-3 | TRBV28
ASSPRLNEQF | TRBJ2-1 | TRBV13
ASSLFGQRNTEAF | TRBJ1-1 | TRBV28
ASSSGLAGRPETQY | TRBJ2-5 | TRBV13
ASSYADSLFNYGYT | TRBJ1-2 | TRBV6-5
AWRRPWGEETQY | TRBJ2-5 | TRBV30
ASSLGWTDYNEQF | TRBJ2-1 | TRBV28
ASSFGATNEKLF | TRBJ1-4 | TRBV27
ASSIFTTPDEQF | TRBJ2-1 | TRBV28
ASSQVSGGLQETQY | TRBJ2-5 | TRBV4-1
ASSLVGDKSYEQY | TRBJ2-7 | TRBV5-1
ASDIGTGVTQY | TRBJ2-5 | TRBV5-1
ASSFSVAADTQY | TRBJ2-3 | TRBV27
ASSRGRSPGNTIY | TRBJ1-3 | TRBV19
ASSLGSADTQY | TRBJ2-3 | TRBV7-6
ASSLDSSGNTIY | TRBJ1-3 | TRBV5-1
ASSRGTGSYNEQF | TRBJ2-1 | TRBV27
ALTGGYTGELF | TRBJ2-2 | TRBV30
ASSVGAGGILLYNEQF | TRBJ2-1 | TRBV9
ASGQILYEQY | TRBJ2-7 | TRBV2
ASGERGGITDTQY | TRBJ2-3 | TRBV9
ASSYRDREDEQF | TRBJ2-1 | TRBV5-4
ASSPSGNNEQF | TRBJ2-1 | TRBV5-1
ASSQGVWGQDTQY | TRBJ2-3 | TRBV4-1
ASSQRDRDTGELF | TRBJ2-2 | TRBV4-1
ASSRTGVLSYEQY | TRBJ2-7 | TRBV11-2
ASSEPWEGSNQPQH | TRBJ1-5 | TRBV2
ASSLVLSEQY | TRBJ2-7 | TRBV7-2
ASSLLGLAGRTGELF | TRBJ2-2 | TRBV13
ASSLGEGRQPQH | TRBJ1-5 | TRBV7-6
ASSQEWGHWTNEKLF | TRBJ1-4 | TRBV14
ASSTSTGETQY | TRBJ2-3 | TRBV14
ASSLERTSGYNEQF | TRBJ2-1 | TRBV7-9
ASSRAGTGELF | TRBJ2-2 | TRBV2
ASSLGLWRDGDEKLF | TRBJ1-4 | TRBV13
ASSFNGDEQY | TRBJ2-7 | TRBV5-5